This is a list of T cell receptor beta chains from one sample in a study of graft-versus-host responses after intestinal transplantation. Their cognate antigens are unknown. Generated by immunoSEQ multiplex PCR, the TCRdb table keeps only in-frame clones and is missing some. The sample lists about 94,000 clones; 91% were seen once. The sequencing here drew on unstimulated CD8+ T cells sorted from spleen or lymph node cells, taken before intestinal transplant. Every receptor here comes from a human donor who received an intestinal transplant. Each CDR3 is given with its conserved first and last residue. D genes are given only for firm matches. Some rows have no size entry. The others give once, few or many, or a class for an expanded clone.

abundance | j_gene | d_gene | v_gene | CDR3nt | CDR3aa
- | TRBJ2-1 | - | TRBV7-8 | TGTGCCAGCAGCGAAGGCACTAGAAATGAGCAGTTCTTC | CASSEGTRNEQFF
- | TRBJ2-7 | - | TRBV7-9 | TGTGCCAGCAGCTTAGGCCCAGGGGCGCCTGGTTCCCCCTACGAGCAGTACTTC | CASSLGPGAPGSPYEQYF
once | TRBJ1-2 | TRBD1 | TRBV4-1 | TGCGCCAGCAGTCGACAGGGGGAGGACTATGGCTACACCTTC | CASSRQGEDYGYTF
- | TRBJ2-3 | TRBD2 | TRBV4-2 | TGTGCCAGCAGCCAGACGCTAGCGGGAGTTTGGACAGATACGCAGTATTTT | CASSQTLAGVWTDTQYF
- | TRBJ1-2 | TRBD1 | TRBV9 | TGTGCCAGCACGGGGACAGGGGGCTATGGCTACACCTTC | CASTGTGGYGYTF
- | TRBJ2-7 | TRBD1 | TRBV11-1 | TGTGCCAGCAGCCCAACCGGGACAGTCAGCTCCTACGAGCAGTACTTC | CASSPTGTVSSYEQYF
- | TRBJ2-7 | TRBD1 | TRBV2 | TGTGCCAGCAGCCCAGGGGGAACCTACGAGCAGTACTTC | CASSPGGTYEQYF
- | TRBJ2-1 | - | TRBV5-4 | TGTGCCAGCAGCACTGTGGGGGGCAATGAGCAGTTCTTC | CASSTVGGNEQFF
- | TRBJ2-3 | - | TRBV6-1 | TGTGCCAGCAGTGAACCTCCAGGATCCACAGATACGCAGTATTTT | CASSEPPGSTDTQYF
- | TRBJ1-2 | - | TRBV15 | TGTGCCACTAGCAGAGGAGACCCAGGCGCTTACGGCTACACCTTC | CATSRGDPGAYGYTF
- | TRBJ1-2 | TRBD1 | TRBV4-1 | TGCGCCAGCAGCCAAGCGACAGGGTTAAGGGGCTACACCTTC | CASSQATGLRGYTF
- | TRBJ2-5 | - | TRBV9 | TGTGCCAGCAGCGTACAGGGTGGTCAAGAGACCCAGTACTTC | CASSVQGGQETQYF
few | TRBJ1-4 | TRBD1 | TRBV5-8 | TGTGCCAGCAGCTTGTCAGGGGGGAATGAAAAACTGTTTTTT | CASSLSGGNEKLFF
- | TRBJ2-7 | TRBD1 | TRBV27 | TGTGCCAGCAGTTTAGGGACAGGGCGAGAGCAGTACTTC | CASSLGTGREQYF
- | TRBJ2-1 | TRBD2 | TRBV7-9 | TGTGCCAGCAGCTGGGGGGGACCCCACCTCTACAATGAGCAGTTCTTC | CASSWGGPHLYNEQFF
- | TRBJ1-5 | TRBD1 | TRBV7-2 | TGTGCCAGCAGCATGACAGGGGTGAATCAGCCCCAGCATTTT | CASSMTGVNQPQHF
- | TRBJ2-4 | TRBD1 | TRBV30 | TGTGCCTGGAGTGTACAGGGGGTGAGGAACATTCAGTACTTC | CAWSVQGVRNIQYF
once | TRBJ2-6 | TRBD2 | TRBV7-9 | TGTGCCAGCAGGGCTAGCGGGGGCCTATCTGGGGCCAACGTCCTGACTTTC | CASRASGGLSGANVLTF
- | TRBJ2-3 | - | TRBV4-1 | TGCGCCAGCAGCCAAGATCACCCCCCAGGGGTACTAAGCACAGATACGCAGTATTTT | CASSQDHPPGVLSTDTQYF
few | TRBJ2-2 | - | TRBV4-1 | TGCGCCAGCAGCCAAGTGGACAGCCTAACCGGGGAGCTGTTTTTT | CASSQVDSLTGELFF
- | TRBJ2-7 | - | TRBV29-1 | TGCAGCGTTGAAGGGCCGACAGCTTCCTACGAGCAGTACTTC | CSVEGPTASYEQYF
- | TRBJ2-7 | - | TRBV2 | TGTGCCAGCAGTGTGCCCACCGGGGGAGACTACGAGCAGTACTTC | CASSVPTGGDYEQYF
- | TRBJ2-1 | TRBD1 | TRBV6-5 | TGTGCCAGCGCCCCCGGGACAGTGGTTTACAATGAGCAGTTCTTC | CASAPGTVVYNEQFF
- | TRBJ2-7 | TRBD2 | TRBV7-9 | TGTGCCAGCAGCTGGGGGACACTACTAGCGGAATCCTACGAGCAGTACTTC | CASSWGTLLAESYEQYF
- | TRBJ1-2 | TRBD1 | TRBV11-2 | TGTGCCAGCAGCCCGTACAGGGGCCCTAACTATGGCTACACCTTC | CASSPYRGPNYGYTF
- | TRBJ1-2 | TRBD1 | TRBV5-6 | TGTGCCAGCAGCTTGGAGGGACAGGGGCTTCTCTATGGCTACACCTTC | CASSLEGQGLLYGYTF
once | TRBJ2-1 | TRBD2 | TRBV29-1 | TGCAGCGTCGCCACTAGCGGGGGGGCCCATGAGCAGTTCTTC | CSVATSGGAHEQFF
once | TRBJ1-2 | - | TRBV6-5 | TGTGCCAGCAGTTACAGGACGTTCAGGGGCTATGGCTACACCTTC | CASSYRTFRGYGYTF
- | TRBJ2-7 | - | TRBV27 | TGTGCCAGCAGTGTCTTTACAGGGATGGCCTACGAGCAGTACTTC | CASSVFTGMAYEQYF
- | TRBJ2-3 | - | TRBV6-6 | TGTGCCGCCGACCTCTCCGGGGGTCATACAGATACGCAGTATTTT | CAADLSGGHTDTQYF
- | TRBJ1-2 | TRBD1 | TRBV7-9 | TGTGCCAGCAGCTCCGACAGGGGATTCTATGGCTACACCTTC | CASSSDRGFYGYTF
- | TRBJ2-1 | TRBD2 | TRBV30 | TGTGCCTGGAGAGGAGCGGGAGGTCATGAGCAGTTCTTC | CAWRGAGGHEQFF
few | TRBJ1-3 | - | TRBV6-1 | TGTGCCAGCGGGACTCTCTCTGGAAACACCATATATTTT | CASGTLSGNTIYF
- | TRBJ2-2 | TRBD2 | TRBV9 | TGTGCCAGCAGCGGATCTCGACTAGCGGGGGGGACCGGGGAGCTGTTTTTT | CASSGSRLAGGTGELFF
- | TRBJ2-1 | TRBD1 | TRBV4-1 | TGCGCCAGCAGCCAGGAAGGGACAGGCCTACGACCCCCCTACAATGAGCAGTTCTTC | CASSQEGTGLRPPYNEQFF
- | TRBJ1-6 | TRBD1 | TRBV5-4 | TGTGCCAGCACCACGGTGGGACAGGATAATTCACCCCTCCACTTT | CASTTVGQDNSPLHF
- | TRBJ1-2 | - | TRBV11-2 | TGTGCCAGCAGCTTAGTCGCAGGGACTCACTATGGCTACACCTTC | CASSLVAGTHYGYTF
- | TRBJ2-7 | - | TRBV15 | TGTGCCACCAGCAGAGGGGCAGGGGAGGGCTACGAGCAGTACTTC | CATSRGAGEGYEQYF
- | TRBJ2-1 | - | TRBV27 | TGTGCCAGCAGTTTAGGGCAGTTCTACAATGAGCAGTTCTTC | CASSLGQFYNEQFF
- | TRBJ1-5 | - | TRBV4-1 | TGCGCCAGCAGCCAAGATAGACAGCCGGCGGAGCCCCAGCATTTT | CASSQDRQPAEPQHF
- | TRBJ2-3 | TRBD2 | TRBV27 | TGTGCCAGCAGTTACGAACTAGCGGCAGATACGCAGTATTTT | CASSYELAADTQYF
- | TRBJ2-7 | TRBD2 | TRBV14 | TGTGCCAGCAGCCAGTTGGGGACTAGCAGCTACGAGCAGTACTTC | CASSQLGTSSYEQYF
- | TRBJ1-4 | - | TRBV25-1 | TGTGCCAGCAGTGGGGAGGCAGGGAGGAATGAAAAACTGTTTTTT | CASSGEAGRNEKLFF
- | TRBJ2-2 | - | TRBV9 | TGTGCCAGCAGCTGGAGTCGCACAGGAGACAGCACCGGGGAGCTGTTTTTT | CASSWSRTGDSTGELFF
- | TRBJ2-7 | - | TRBV27 | TGTGCCAGCAGTCCCGGACAGCTCTCCTACGAGCAGTACTTC | CASSPGQLSYEQYF
- | TRBJ2-7 | - | TRBV12-5 | TGTGCTAGTGGTTTGGTAAGGGGTCAGGGTTACGAGCAGTACTTC | CASGLVRGQGYEQYF
- | TRBJ2-5 | TRBD1 | TRBV7-8 | TGTGCCAGCAGCCCCAGGACAGGGGACGGAGAGACCCAGTACTTC | CASSPRTGDGETQYF
- | TRBJ2-3 | - | TRBV4-1 | TGCGCCAGCAGCCAAGATCGGGGGCGGGAGTGGACAGATACGCAGTATTTT | CASSQDRGREWTDTQYF